Listed here are 22 T cell receptor beta chains from one sample, sequenced in a study of blood T cell repertoires in COVID-19. Data came from immunoSEQ multiplex PCR; TCRdb stores just in-frame clones and leaves some out. The profile shows about 34,000 clones, roughly 80% of them singletons. The sequenced material came from peripheral blood. Receptor source: a man at least 80 years old with active or convalescent COVID-19.

The chain has TRBV30 and TRBJ1-6, with 12 bases lining up with TRBD1. The CDR3 sequence is 15 residues long. Germline CDR1 is GTSNPN and CDR2 is SVGIG (reference sequence). V dropped 2 bases and J dropped 8; count of bases not matched to a gene: 4. Here the CDR3 reads CAWSLGQGADSPLHF. CDR3 nucleotide sequence: TGTGCCTGGAGTTTGGGACAGGGGGCGGATTCACCCCTCCACTTT.

The V and J genes are TRBV30 and TRBJ2-3; D not certain. The CDR3 length is 13 residues. Trimming cost V 1 base and J 0 bases, with 5 bases left between them. Germline loops: CDR1 GTSNPN, CDR2 SVGIG (reference sequence). For the CDR3, the DNA is TGTGCCTGGAGTGGGCCTAGCACAGATACGCAGTATTTT. As protein: CAWSGPSTDTQYF.

The J gene is TRBJ2-3, the V gene TRBV7-2; perhaps TRBD1 as D (7 bases). The ends were cut back, 7 bases at V and 4 bases at J, with 30 bases in the middle. Germline V gives CDR1 SGHTA, CDR2 FQGNSA. The CDR3 spans 19 residues. CDR3 residues: CASNGGIKGSDRAADTQYF. The CDR3 DNA sequence: TGTGCCAGCAACGGAGGGATAAAAGGGTCCGACAGGGCGGCAGATACGCAGTATTTT.

J is TRBJ2-3 and V is TRBV20-1; 12 bases are a match to TRBD2. There are 16 residues in the CDR3. The germline V gene has CDR1 DFQATT and CDR2 SNEGSKA (reference sequence). V trimming: 3 bases; J trimming: 9 bases; junction bases outside the gene matches: 13. CDR3 coding DNA: TGCAGTGCTAGTCTGCCTAGCGGGAGGGCCTGGACGACGCAGTATTTT. The encoded protein is CSASLPSGRAWTTQYF.

The chain links TRBV7-9 to TRBJ2-6; 7 positions match TRBD1. The trim removed 5 bases at V and 3 bases at J, leaving 13 bases unmatched. The CDR3 contains 18 residues. Germline CDR1 and CDR2: SEHNR and FQNEAQ (reference sequence). The CDR3 DNA sequence: TGTGCCAGCAGCGCCAGACAGGGAGCCAACCTTGGGGCCAACGTCCTGACTTTC. Translated: CASSARQGANLGANVLTF.

This clone has more than one count but fewer than ten. The V and J genes are TRBV5-1 and TRBJ1-5; tentatively, D is TRBD1 (6 bases). In germline, CDR1 is SGHRS, CDR2 YFSETQ. The CDR3 totals 15 residues. With 0 bases removed from V and 3 bases from J, the gap between germline ends came to 10 bases. The CDR3 DNA reads as TGCGCCAGCAGCTTGGCAGGGGACTACAATCAGCCCCAGCATTTT. It is translated as CASSLAGDYNQPQHF.

This clone occurred a few times. The chain has TRBV9 and TRBJ2-3; 9 nucleotides line up with TRBD1. The CDR3 is 17 amino acids. Germline lookup yields CDR1 SGDLS and CDR2 YYNGEE. With V trimmed by 0 bases and J by 3 bases, 8 bases remained unmatched. CDR3 region: CASSVERDRARTDTQYF. For the CDR3, the DNA is TGTGCCAGCAGCGTAGAAAGGGACAGGGCGCGGACAGATACGCAGTATTTT.

The chain employs TRBV12-3 or TRBV12-4 and TRBJ1-6; D is unresolved. The CDR3 is 12 residues long. Trimming shortened V by 1 base and J by 14 bases, and 9 bases separated the two germline ends. As DNA, the CDR3 is TGTGCCAGCAGTTTAGGCGCCACTGCCCTCCACTTT. Its protein is CASSLGATALHF.

The V and J genes are TRBV9 and TRBJ1-5; TRBD1 matches 8 bases. The CDR3 runs to 14 residues. Germline trimming cut 4 bases from V and 9 bases from J; bases unmatched to any gene: 9. The V gene's germline CDR1 is SGDLS and CDR2 YYNGEE. CDR3 region: CASSTTGASWPQHF. For the CDR3, the DNA is TGTGCCAGCAGCACGACAGGGGCCAGTTGGCCCCAGCATTTT.

J is TRBJ2-1 and V is TRBV28; D not certain. Germline lookup yields CDR1 MDHEN and CDR2 SYDVKM. This CDR3 region has 15 residues. V lost 4 bases, J lost 3 bases, and 13 bases lay in between. This CDR3 reads CASSSTETGYNEQFF. The CDR3 DNA follows: TGTGCCAGCAGTTCAACCGAGACTGGCTACAATGAGCAGTTCTTC.

J is TRBJ2-7 and V is TRBV28; D might be TRBD2 (6 bases). V dropped 7 bases and J dropped 3 bases, with 10 bases sitting between them. Germline assignment: CDR1 MDHEN and CDR2 SYDVKM. This CDR3 has 12 residues. Here the CDR3 reads CASNGGFYEQYF. In nucleotides, the CDR3 is TGTGCCAGCAACGGAGGGTTCTACGAGCAGTACTTC.

J is TRBJ1-5 and V is TRBV10-3; 7 nucleotides match TRBD1. The junction had 6 bases not matched to a gene; V was cut back by 7 bases and J by 3 bases. Germline-derived CDR1 and CDR2 are ENHRY and SYGVKD. The CDR3 covers 14 residues. The CDR3 loop reads CAIKDGTVNQPQHF. CDR3 coding DNA: TGTGCCATCAAAGACGGGACAGTCAATCAGCCCCAGCATTTT.

The chain joins TRBV28 to TRBJ1-6, with 9 bases that match TRBD1. This CDR3 comprises 15 residues. Germline CDR1 and CDR2: MDHEN and SYDVKM. J gave up 9 bases and V 5 bases, and 8 bases lay outside the gene matches. The CDR3 sequence: CASSARQGESSPLHF. DNA of the CDR3: TGTGCCAGCAGTGCCCGACAGGGGGAGAGTTCACCCCTCCACTTT.

The chain recombines TRBV9 with TRBJ2-7; 12 positions match TRBD2. The V gene end was trimmed by 2 bases and the J gene end by 0 bases; junction bases not matched to a gene: 9. Germline V lookup: CDR1 SGDLS, CDR2 YYNGEE. The CDR3 has 18 residues. The CDR3, as DNA: TGTGCCAGCAGCGTTGGCCTAGCGGGAGGGGGGCACTCCTACGAGCAGTACTTC. This codes for CASSVGLAGGGHSYEQYF.

V usage is TRBV5-4 and J usage is TRBJ1-2; 8 bases agree with TRBD1. The J segment lost 8 bases and the V segment lost 4 bases, leaving 4 bases of the junction unmatched. CDR1 and CDR2 from the germline V gene are SGHNT and YYREEE (reference sequence). CDR3 length: 12 amino acids. DNA for the CDR3: TGTGCCAGCAGCCCGGACAGGGACGGCTACACCTTC. Amino acid sequence: CASSPDRDGYTF.

This chain uses TRBV7-2 with TRBJ1-3; 10 bases are shared with TRBD1. From germline, CDR1 is SGHTA and CDR2 FQGNSA. V was pared by 5 bases and J by 3 bases, with 4 bases of the junction left unmatched. The CDR3 is made up of 15 amino acids. The CDR3 bases are TGTGCCAGCAGCAAAGACAGGGGGCTTGGAAACACCATATATTTT. This sequence encodes CASSKDRGLGNTIYF.

The V and J genes are TRBV10-2 and TRBJ2-3, with a tentative D call TRBD1 (6 bases). Germline V CDR1 and CDR2: WSHSY, SAAADI. The ends were cut back, 3 bases at V and 5 bases at J, with 9 bases in the middle. This CDR3 comprises 13 residues. CDR3 sequence reads: CASSEQGKDTQYF. The CDR3 DNA sequence: TGCGCCAGCAGTGAACAGGGAAAAGATACGCAGTATTTT.

The J gene is TRBJ2-7, the V gene TRBV2, with D maybe TRBD2 (6 bases). This CDR3 spans 13 amino acids. Trimming removed 2 bases at V and 3 bases at J, with 8 bases between. Germline values: CDR1 SNHLY, CDR2 FYNNEI. The CDR3 region has the DNA TGTGCCAGCAGTGAACCCGGGGGCTACGAGCAGTACTTC. Amino acid sequence: CASSEPGGYEQYF.

The V call is TRBV21-1, the J call TRBJ1-1; the table's D call, TRBD1, was not checked against the DNA. TRBV21-1 is a pseudogene segment. CDR3 length equals 12 residues. This CDR3 reads CAVQGTAPIAFF. The DNA for the CDR3 is TGTGCCGTCCAAGGGACAGCCCCCATAGCTTTCTTT.

V and J are TRBV13 and TRBJ2-7, with 13 bases fitting TRBD2. In germline, CDR1 is PRHDT, CDR2 FYEKMQ (reference sequence). The CDR3 is 15 amino acids. V shed 5 bases and J 2 bases; nucleotides not matched to a gene: 3. CDR3 amino acids: CASSDGTSGTYEQYF. The CDR3 nucleotides read TGTGCCAGCAGCGATGGGACTAGCGGGACCTACGAGCAGTACTTC. The whole variable domain, filled in from reference TRBV13 and TRBJ2-7, reads AAGVIQSPRHLIKEKRETATLKCYPIPRHDTVYWYQQGPGQDPQFLISFYEKMQSDKGSIPDRFSAQQFSDYHSELNMSSLELGDSALYFCASSDGTSGTYEQYFGPGTRLTVT.

V usage is TRBV7-8 and J usage is TRBJ2-7; D might be TRBD1 (5 bases). This CDR3 comprises 15 residues. In germline, CDR1 is SGHVS, CDR2 FQNEAQ. The V gene lost 6 bases and the J gene lost 0 bases, with 15 bases spanning the gap. CDR3 sequence reads: CASSHDRFGSYEQYF. For the CDR3, the DNA is TGTGCCAGCAGTCATGACAGATTCGGCTCCTACGAGCAGTACTTC.

CDR3 loop: CASSYRGGQPQHF. The CDR3 nucleotides are TGTGCCAGCAGTTACCGGGGGGGTCAGCCCCAGCATTTT. The V and J genes are TRBV6-2 or TRBV6-3 and TRBJ1-5; D perhaps matches TRBD1 (5 bases). V was cut by 2 bases and J by 6 bases, with 8 bases left in between. Germline V gene data show CDR1 as MNHEY and CDR2 as SVGEGT. This CDR3 has 13 residues.